The present T cell receptor beta chain was sequenced within a study of blood T cell repertoires in COVID-19. Germline lookup yields CDR1 MNHEY and CDR2 SMNVEV (reference sequence). Trimming removed 5 bases at V and 5 bases at J, with 12 bases between. The CDR3 has 13 amino acids. Generated by immunoSEQ multiplex PCR, the TCRdb table keeps only in-frame clones and is missing some. The sample contains about 480,000 clones, 88% of which appear only once. Living in 24 US areas, the participants were between about 18 and 90 years of age. The sequence derives from a woman aged 40 to 50 who had recovered from COVID-19. The sample taken for sequencing was PBMCs or T cells enriched from blood (not recorded which). This chain connects TRBV27 to TRBJ1-1, with D tentatively TRBD1 (5 bases). CDR3 nucleotides: TGTGCCAGCAGTACGCAGACAGATACTGAAGCTTTCTTT. Its protein product is CASSTQTDTEAFF.